This T cell receptor beta chain emerged from a study of blood T cell repertoires in COVID-19. The repertoire was sequenced with immunoSEQ multiplex PCR; TCRdb's copy has only in-frame clones and lacks some. The table shows about 170,000 clones, with approximately 80% occurring only once. The CDR3 sequence is 15 residues long. The V gene's germline CDR1 is LGHDT and CDR2 YNNKEL (reference sequence). The V and J ends lost 4 bases and 0 bases respectively, with 13 bases between them. This clonotype originated in a woman older than 75 with active or convalescent COVID-19. Sequencing used peripheral blood. The J gene is TRBJ2-7, the V gene TRBV3-1 (or the pseudogene TRBV3-2); TRBD1 is a possible D gene (6 bases). CDR3 loop: CASSPGTYDSYEQYF. In DNA form, the CDR3 reads TGTGCCAGCAGCCCCGGGACATACGACTCCTACGAGCAGTACTTC.